The sequence of this T cell receptor (beta chain) was determined in a study of cytomegalovirus exposure and HLA in healthy donors. As for this clone: Its antigen is unidentified.

Findings and limits, study-wide: Near-uniform donor sequencing depth was presumed by presence/absence analyses.

The PCR contained 60 Vbeta and 13 Jbeta primers. Produced via immunoSEQ multiplex PCR; TCRdb's table is partial and in-frame only. The sample has about 180,000 clones, approximately 82% seen once. The CDR3 length is 15 residues. V gave up 0 bases and J gave up 1 base, with 10 bases separating them. The germline V gene encodes CDR1 SGHRS and CDR2 YFSETQ. The genes are TRBV5-1 and TRBJ1-1; D possibly corresponds to TRBD1 (6 bases). Material for sequencing was PBMCs. This receptor was taken from a girl under 10 years old in good health and CMV-seropositive. The CDR3 is CASSLVGQPNTEAFF. The CDR3 bases are TGCGCCAGCAGCTTGGTCGGACAGCCGAACACTGAAGCTTTCTTT.